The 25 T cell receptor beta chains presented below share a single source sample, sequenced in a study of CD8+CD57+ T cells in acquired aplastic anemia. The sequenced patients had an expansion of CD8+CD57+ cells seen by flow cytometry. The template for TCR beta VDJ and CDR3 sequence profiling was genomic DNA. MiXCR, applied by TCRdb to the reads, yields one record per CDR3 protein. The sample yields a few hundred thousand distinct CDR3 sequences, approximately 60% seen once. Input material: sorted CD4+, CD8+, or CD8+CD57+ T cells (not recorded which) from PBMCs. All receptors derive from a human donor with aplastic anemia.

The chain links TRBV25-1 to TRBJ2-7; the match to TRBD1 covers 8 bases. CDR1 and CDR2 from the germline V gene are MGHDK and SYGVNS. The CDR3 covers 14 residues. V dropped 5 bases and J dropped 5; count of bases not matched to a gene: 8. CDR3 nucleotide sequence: TGTGCCAGCAGTTTACCGGACAGGGTCCACGAGCAGTACTTC. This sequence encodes CASSLPDRVHEQYF.

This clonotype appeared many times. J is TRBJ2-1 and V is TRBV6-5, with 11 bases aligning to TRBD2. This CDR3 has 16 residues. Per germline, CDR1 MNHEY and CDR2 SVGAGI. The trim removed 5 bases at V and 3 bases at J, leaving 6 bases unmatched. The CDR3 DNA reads TGTGCCAGCAGTAATAGCGGGGGGGCTCTCTACAATGAGCAGTTCTTC. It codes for CASSNSGGALYNEQFF.

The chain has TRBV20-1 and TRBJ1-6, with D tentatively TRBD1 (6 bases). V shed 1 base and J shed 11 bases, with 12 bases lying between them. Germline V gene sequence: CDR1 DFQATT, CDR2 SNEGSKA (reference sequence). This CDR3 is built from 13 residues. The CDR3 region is CSARAQGGTPLHF. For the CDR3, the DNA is TGCAGTGCTAGAGCACAGGGAGGGACACCCCTCCACTTT.

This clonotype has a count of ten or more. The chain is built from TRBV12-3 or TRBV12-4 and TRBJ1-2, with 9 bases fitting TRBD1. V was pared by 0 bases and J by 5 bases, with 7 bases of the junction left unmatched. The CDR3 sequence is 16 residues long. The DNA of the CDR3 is TGTGCCAGCAGTTTAGCGGTGGGACAGGGCGGGTATGGCTACACCTTC. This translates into CASSLAVGQGGYGYTF.

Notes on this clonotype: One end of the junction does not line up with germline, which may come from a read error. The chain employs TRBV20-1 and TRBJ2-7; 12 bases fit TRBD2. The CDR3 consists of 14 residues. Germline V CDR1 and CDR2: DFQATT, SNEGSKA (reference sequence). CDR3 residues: CRARDLLAGGEQYF. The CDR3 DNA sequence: TGCAGAGCTAGAGATCTACTAGCGGGAGGCGAACAGTACTTC.

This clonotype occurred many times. The DNA of the CDR3 is TGCAGTGCTAGAGTAGCGGCTGGGGGCAATGAGCAGTTCTTC. Translating it yields CSARVAAGGNEQFF. The chain is built from TRBV20-1 and TRBJ2-1; D might be TRBD2 (6 bases). This CDR3 is 14 amino acids long. V was pared by 1 base and J by 6 bases, with 13 bases between. CDR1 is DFQATT, CDR2 SNEGSKA, per germline (reference sequence).

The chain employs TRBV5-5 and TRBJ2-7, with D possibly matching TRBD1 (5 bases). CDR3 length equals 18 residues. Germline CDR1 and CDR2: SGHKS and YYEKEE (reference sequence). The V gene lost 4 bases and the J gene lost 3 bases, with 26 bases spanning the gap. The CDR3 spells CASSHTTSWGSWSYEQYF. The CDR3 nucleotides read TGTGCCAGCAGCCACACCACCTCCTGGGGCAGCTGGAGCTACGAGCAGTACTTC.

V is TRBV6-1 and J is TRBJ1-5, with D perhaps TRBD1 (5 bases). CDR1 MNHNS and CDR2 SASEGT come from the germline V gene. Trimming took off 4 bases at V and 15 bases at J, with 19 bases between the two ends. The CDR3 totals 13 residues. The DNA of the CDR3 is TGTGCCAGCAGTGTATTAAGAGCGGCAGGGTCGCATTTT. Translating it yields CASSVLRAAGSHF.

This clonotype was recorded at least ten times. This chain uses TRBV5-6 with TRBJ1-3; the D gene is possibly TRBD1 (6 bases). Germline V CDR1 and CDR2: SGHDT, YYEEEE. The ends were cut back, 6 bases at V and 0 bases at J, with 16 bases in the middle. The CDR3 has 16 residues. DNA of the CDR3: TGTGCCAGCAATTCCCTCAGGGGACGCTCTGGAAACACCATATATTTT. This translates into CASNSLRGRSGNTIYF.

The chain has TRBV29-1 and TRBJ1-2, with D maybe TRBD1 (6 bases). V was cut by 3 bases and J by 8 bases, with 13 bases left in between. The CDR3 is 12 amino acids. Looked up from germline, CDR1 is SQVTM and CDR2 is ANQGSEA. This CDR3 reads CSVDTDRFGYTF. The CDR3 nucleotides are TGCAGCGTTGACACTGACAGGTTCGGCTACACCTTC.

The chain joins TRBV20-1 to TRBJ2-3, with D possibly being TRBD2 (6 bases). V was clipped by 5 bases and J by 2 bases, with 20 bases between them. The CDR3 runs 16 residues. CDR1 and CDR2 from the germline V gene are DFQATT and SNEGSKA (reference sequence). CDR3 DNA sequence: TGCAGTGCTTTCACGCCTAGTGGGGGGTCCACAGATACGCAGTATTTT. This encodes CSAFTPSGGSTDTQYF.

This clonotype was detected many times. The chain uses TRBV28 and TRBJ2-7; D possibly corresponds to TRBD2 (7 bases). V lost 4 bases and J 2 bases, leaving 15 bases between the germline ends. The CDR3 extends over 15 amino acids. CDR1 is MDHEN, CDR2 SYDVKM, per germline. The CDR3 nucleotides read TGTGCCAGCAGTTCAACAGGGCTAGCGGCCTACGAGCAGTACTTC. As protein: CASSSTGLAAYEQYF.

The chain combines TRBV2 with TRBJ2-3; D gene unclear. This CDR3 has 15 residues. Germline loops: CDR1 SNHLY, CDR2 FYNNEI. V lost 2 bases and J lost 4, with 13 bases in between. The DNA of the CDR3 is TGTGCCAGCAGTGAAATGGGCGGACCGTCAGATACGCAGTATTTT. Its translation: CASSEMGGPSDTQYF.

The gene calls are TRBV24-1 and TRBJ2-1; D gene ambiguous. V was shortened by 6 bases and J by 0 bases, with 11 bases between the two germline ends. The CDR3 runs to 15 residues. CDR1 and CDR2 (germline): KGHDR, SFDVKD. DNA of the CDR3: TGTGCCACCAGTCCTCCGGGCAGCTCCTACAATGAGCAGTTCTTC. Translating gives CATSPPGSSYNEQFF.

The CDR3 loop is CGNGRGEETQYF. The CDR3, as DNA: TGCGGAAACGGGCGGGGGGAGGAGACCCAGTACTTC. V and J are TRBV20-1 and TRBJ2-5; 8 nucleotides align to TRBD2. There are 12 residues in the CDR3. Germline CDR1 DFQATT, CDR2 SNEGSKA (reference sequence).

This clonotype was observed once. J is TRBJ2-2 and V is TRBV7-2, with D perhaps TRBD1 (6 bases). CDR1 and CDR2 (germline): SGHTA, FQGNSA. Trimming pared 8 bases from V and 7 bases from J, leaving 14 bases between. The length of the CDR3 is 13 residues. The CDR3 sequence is CASASAGVGELFF. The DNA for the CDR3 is TGTGCCAGCGCGTCGGCAGGGGTCGGGGAGCTGTTTTTT.

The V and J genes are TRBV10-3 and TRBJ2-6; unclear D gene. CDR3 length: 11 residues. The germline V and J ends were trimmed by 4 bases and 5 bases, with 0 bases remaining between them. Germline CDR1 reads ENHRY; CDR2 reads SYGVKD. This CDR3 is CAISGANVLTF. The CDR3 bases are TGTGCCATCAGTGGGGCCAACGTCCTGACTTTC.

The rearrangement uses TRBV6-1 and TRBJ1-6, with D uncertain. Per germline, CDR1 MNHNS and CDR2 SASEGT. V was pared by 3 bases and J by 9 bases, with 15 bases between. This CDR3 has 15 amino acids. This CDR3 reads CASSEGGMGGSPLHF. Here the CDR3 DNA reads TGTGCCAGCAGTGAGGGAGGGATGGGCGGTTCACCCCTCCACTTT.

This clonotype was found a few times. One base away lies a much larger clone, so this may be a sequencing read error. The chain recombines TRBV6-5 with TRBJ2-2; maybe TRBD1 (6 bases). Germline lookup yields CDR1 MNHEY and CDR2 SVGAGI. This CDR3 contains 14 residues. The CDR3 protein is CASSPGQNTGELSF. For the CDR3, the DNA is TGTGCCAGCAGTCCCGGACAGAACACCGGGGAGCTGTCTTTT.

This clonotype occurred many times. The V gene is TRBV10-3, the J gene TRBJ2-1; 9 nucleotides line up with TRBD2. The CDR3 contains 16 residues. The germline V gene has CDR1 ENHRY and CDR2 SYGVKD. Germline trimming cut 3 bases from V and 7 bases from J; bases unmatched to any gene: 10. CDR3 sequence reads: CAISEAVSGSSNEQFF. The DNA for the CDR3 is TGTGCCATCAGTGAAGCTGTTAGCGGGAGTTCTAATGAGCAGTTCTTC.

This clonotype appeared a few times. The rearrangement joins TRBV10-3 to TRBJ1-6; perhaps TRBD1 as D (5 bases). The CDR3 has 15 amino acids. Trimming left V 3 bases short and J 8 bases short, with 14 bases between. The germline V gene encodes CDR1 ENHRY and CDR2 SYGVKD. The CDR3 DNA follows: TGTGCCATCAGTGATGGGACGGGCAAGGATTCACCCCTCCACTTT. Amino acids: CAISDGTGKDSPLHF.

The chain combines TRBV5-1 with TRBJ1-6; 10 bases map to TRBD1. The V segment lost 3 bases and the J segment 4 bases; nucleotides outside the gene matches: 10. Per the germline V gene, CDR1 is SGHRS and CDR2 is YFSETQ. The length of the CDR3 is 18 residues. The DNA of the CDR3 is TGCGCCAGCAGCTCTGGACAGGGGGTTGGGTATTATAATTCACCCCTCCACTTT. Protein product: CASSSGQGVGYYNSPLHF.

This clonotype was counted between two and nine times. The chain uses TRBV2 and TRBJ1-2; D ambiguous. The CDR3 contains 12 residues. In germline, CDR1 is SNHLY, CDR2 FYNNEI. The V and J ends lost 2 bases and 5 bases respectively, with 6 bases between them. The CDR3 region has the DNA TGTGCCAGCAGTGAATCCTCATATGGCTACACCTTC. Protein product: CASSESSYGYTF. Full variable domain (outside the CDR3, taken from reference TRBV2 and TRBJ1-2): EPEVTQTPSHQVTQMGQEVILRCVPISNHLYFYWYRQILGQKVEFLVSFYNNEISEKSEIFDDQFSVERPDGSNFTLKIRSTKLEDSAMYFCASSESSYGYTFGSGTRLTVV.

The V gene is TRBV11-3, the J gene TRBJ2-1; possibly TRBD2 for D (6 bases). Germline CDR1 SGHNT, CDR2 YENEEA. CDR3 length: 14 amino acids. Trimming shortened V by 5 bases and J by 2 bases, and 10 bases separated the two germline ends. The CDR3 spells CASSEGGTYNEQFF. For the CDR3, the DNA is TGTGCCAGCAGCGAGGGAGGAACCTACAATGAGCAGTTCTTC.

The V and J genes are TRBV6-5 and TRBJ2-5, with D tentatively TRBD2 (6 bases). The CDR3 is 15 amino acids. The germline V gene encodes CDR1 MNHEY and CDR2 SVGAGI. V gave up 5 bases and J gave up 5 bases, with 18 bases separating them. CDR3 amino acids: CASSRRRGAGETQYF. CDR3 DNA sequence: TGTGCCAGCAGTCGTAGGCGCGGGGCGGGTGAGACCCAGTACTTC.